A selection of T cell receptor beta chains follows, all from one sample in a study of cytomegalovirus exposure and HLA in healthy donors. Some clones are missing from TCRdb's copy, which holds only in-frame ones; the method was immunoSEQ multiplex PCR. The sample records about 130,000 clones, 55% to 75% being singletons. Input material: PBMCs. The receptors were gathered from a man aged 45-65 years in good health and CMV-seropositive. CDR3s include the opening cysteine and the closing phenylalanine or tryptophan. D genes are given only for firm matches. The size of a clone is reported for some rows only, either as once, few or many, or as a class for expanded clones.

NA	TRBV5-1	TRBJ2-7	NA	12	TGCGCCAGCAGCTTGTCAGATAACGAGCAGTACTTC	CASSLSDNEQYF
NA	TRBV7-9	TRBJ1-1	NA	15	TGTGCCAGCAGCTTAGGGACGCAGGGGAACACTGAAGCTTTCTTT	CASSLGTQGNTEAFF
NA	TRBV11-3	TRBJ2-7	TRBD2	16	TGTGCCAGCAGCTTAGGACTAGCGGGAGGGAGGTACGAGCAGTACTTC	CASSLGLAGGRYEQYF
NA	TRBV15	TRBJ1-1	NA	14	TGTGCCACCGCCCCCAAACGGGGGGACACTGAAGCTTTCTTT	CATAPKRGDTEAFF
NA	TRBV7-3	TRBJ2-1	NA	12	TGTGCCAGCAGCTTTCAGGGCGATGAGCAGTTCTTC	CASSFQGDEQFF
NA	TRBV11-2	TRBJ2-5	TRBD2	16	TGTGCCAGCAGCCCCGGGACTAGCGGGGGGGCAGAGACCCAGTACTTC	CASSPGTSGGAETQYF
few	TRBV11-3	TRBJ2-1	NA	13	TGTGCCAGCAGCTTGGACAGTTACAATGAGCAGTTCTTC	CASSLDSYNEQFF
NA	TRBV6-5	TRBJ2-3	TRBD1	15	TGTGCCAGCAGTTATCGGACAGGGGTTGCAGATACGCAGTATTTT	CASSYRTGVADTQYF
NA	TRBV7-6	TRBJ2-7	TRBD2	17	TGTGCCAGCAGCTCGCAGCTAGCGGGAGATCTGAGCGACGGGCAGTACTTC	CASSSQLAGDLSDGQYF
once	TRBV21-1	TRBJ2-1	NA	16	TGTGCCAGCAGCTCGCGGACGGCCTTTTCCTCGGGGGAGCAGTTCTTC	CASSSRTAFSSGEQFF
NA	TRBV4-1	TRBJ2-3	TRBD1	15	TGCGCCAGCAGCCAAGAGCTCAGGGGGCCAGATACGCAGTATTTT	CASSQELRGPDTQYF
NA	TRBV25-1	TRBJ2-6	TRBD2	18	TGTGCCAGCAGTGGGGGACTAGCGGGGCGTTCTGGGGCCAACGTCCTGACTTTC	CASSGGLAGRSGANVLTF
NA	TRBV10-2	TRBJ2-1	TRBD2	16	TGCGCCAGCAGTCAACCCACTAGCGGGGGGAACAATGAGCAGTTCTTC	CASSQPTSGGNNEQFF
NA	TRBV5-1	TRBJ2-1	TRBD1	16	TGCGCCAGCAGCTTGAGACAGGGGAGCTCCTACAATGAGCAGTTCTTC	CASSLRQGSSYNEQFF
NA	TRBV9	TRBJ1-1	NA	15	TGTGCCAGCAGCCCTTTGGAGGGGTTGAACACTGAAGCTTTCTTT	CASSPLEGLNTEAFF
few	TRBV7-8	TRBJ2-1	TRBD2	14	TGTGCCAGCAGCTTAAGCGGGATCTACAATGAGCAGTTCTTC	CASSLSGIYNEQFF
once	TRBV7-6	TRBJ1-3	TRBD1	18	TGTGCCAGCAGCTTGAACGGCCCAGGACAGGGGACTGGAAACACCATATATTTT	CASSLNGPGQGTGNTIYF
NA	TRBV19	TRBJ1-6	NA	19	TGTGCCAGTAGTATAGATCTGCGATCACAGACGGGGATTAATTCACCCCTCCACTTT	CASSIDLRSQTGINSPLHF
NA	TRBV11-2	TRBJ1-6	TRBD1	16	TGTGCCAGCAGCTTAGCCTACAGGGGGCTTAATTCACCCCTCCACTTT	CASSLAYRGLNSPLHF
NA	TRBV7-9	TRBJ2-1	NA	13	TGTGCCAGCAACCCGGGACTTTACAATGAGCAGTTCTTC	CASNPGLYNEQFF
once	TRBV6-6	TRBJ2-5	NA	14	TGTGCCAGCAGTTATCTTACTAGAGAAGAGACCCAGTACTTC	CASSYLTREETQYF
NA	TRBV4-1	TRBJ1-4	TRBD1	16	TGCGCCAGCAGCCAAGAACAAAGGACAGGGGGCCCAAAGCTGTTTTTT	CASSQEQRTGGPKLFF
NA	TRBV5-1	TRBJ1-2	NA	15	TGCGCCAGCAGCTCTTCAAGCTTAGCTAACTATGGCTACACCTTC	CASSSSSLANYGYTF
NA	TRBV5-6	TRBJ1-5	NA	14	TGTGCCAGCAGTCTGCGGGGTGTTGTTCAGCCCCAGCATTTT	CASSLRGVVQPQHF
NA	TRBV4-2	TRBJ1-2	TRBD1	17	TGTGCCAGCAGCCAAGATCGACAGGGCTCTTTTGAGTATGGCTACACCTTC	CASSQDRQGSFEYGYTF
NA	TRBV28	TRBJ1-5	TRBD1	16	TGTGCCAGCGCAACAGGGGGCTGGAATAGCAATCAGCCCCAGCATTTT	CASATGGWNSNQPQHF
few	TRBV19	TRBJ2-2	NA	13	TGTGCCAGTAGTATAACCGGGGTCGGGGAGCTGTTTTTT	CASSITGVGELFF
NA	TRBV4-1	TRBJ2-7	NA	14	TGCGCCAGCAGCCACTACCAGGGCAGGAACGAGCAGTACTTC	CASSHYQGRNEQYF